A single T cell receptor (beta chain) is shown here with its context. This sample was taken from a study of blood T cell repertoires in COVID-19. TCRdb keeps only in-frame clones here, not all; method: immunoSEQ multiplex PCR. The sample shows around 180,000 clones, about 84% of them seen only once. Germline V CDR1 and CDR2: LGHNA, YNFKEQ. The CDR3 covers 15 residues. The V end lost 1 base, the J end lost 3 bases, and 7 bases lay between the germline ends. This sequence originates from a man aged 45-65 years who had recovered from COVID-19. Sample: PBMCs or T cells enriched from blood (not recorded which). The chain is built from TRBV4-2 and TRBJ1-6, with unresolved D. CDR3 DNA: TGTGCCAGCAGCCAAGGTGCGGGCTATAATTCACCCCTCCACTTT. It encodes CASSQGAGYNSPLHF.